This TCR beta chain is drawn from a study of radiotherapy plus CTLA-4 blockade in lung cancer. Unmatched junction bases numbered 9, after V lost 7 bases and J lost 1 base. This CDR3 has 16 amino acids. CDR1 is SGHRS, CDR2 YFSETQ, per germline. Sequencing was performed with immunoSEQ multiplex PCR; in TCRdb, only in-frame clones are kept and a portion is missing. The table lists more than 55,000 clones, approximately 82% of them singletons, with under 7% in the top ten. The TCR was taken from a human donor with non-small cell lung cancer whose response to radiotherapy plus ipilimumab could not be evaluated. The chain recombines TRBV5-1 with TRBJ2-3, with 10 bases lining up with TRBD2. Material: peripheral blood, obtained from a patient treated with radiotherapy plus ipilimumab. CDR3 in amino acids: CASRLELAGGTDTQYF. The DNA of the CDR3 is TGCGCCAGCCGGCTGGAGCTAGCGGGAGGCACAGATACGCAGTATTTT.